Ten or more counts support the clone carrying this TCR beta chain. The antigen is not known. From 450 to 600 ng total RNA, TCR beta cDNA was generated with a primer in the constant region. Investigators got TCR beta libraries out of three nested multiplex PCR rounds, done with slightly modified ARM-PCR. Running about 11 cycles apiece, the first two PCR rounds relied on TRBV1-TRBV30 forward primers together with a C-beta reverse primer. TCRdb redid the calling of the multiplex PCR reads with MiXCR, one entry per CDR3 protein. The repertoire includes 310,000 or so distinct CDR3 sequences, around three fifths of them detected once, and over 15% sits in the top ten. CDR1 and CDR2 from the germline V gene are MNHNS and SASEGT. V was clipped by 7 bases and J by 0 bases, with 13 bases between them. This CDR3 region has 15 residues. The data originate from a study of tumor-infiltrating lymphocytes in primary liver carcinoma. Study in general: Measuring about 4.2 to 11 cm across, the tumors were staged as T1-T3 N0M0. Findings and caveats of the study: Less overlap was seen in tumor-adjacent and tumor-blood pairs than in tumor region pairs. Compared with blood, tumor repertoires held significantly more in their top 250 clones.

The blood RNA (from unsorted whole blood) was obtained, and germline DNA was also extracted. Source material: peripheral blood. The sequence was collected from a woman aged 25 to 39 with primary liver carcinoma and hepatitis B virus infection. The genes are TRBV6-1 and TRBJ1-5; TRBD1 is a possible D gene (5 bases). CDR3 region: CASTLTDISNQPQHF. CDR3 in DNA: TGTGCCAGCACTCTGACAGACATTAGCAATCAGCCCCAGCATTTT.